Sequencing of this T cell receptor beta chain was carried out in a study of blood T cell repertoires in COVID-19. V was cut by 5 bases and J by 3 bases, with 10 bases left in between. CDR3 length: 13 amino acids. The germline CDR1 and CDR2 sequences are MNHEY and SVGAGI. This clone was observed a single time. Assay: immunoSEQ multiplex PCR; the TCRdb copy retains only in-frame clones and omits some. This table holds under 150,000 clones, around 81% found once. The chain recombines TRBV6-5 with TRBJ1-2, with D perhaps matching TRBD1 (6 bases). This clonotype originated in a man in his forties or fifties with active or convalescent COVID-19. Sequencing was performed on peripheral blood. The CDR3 sequence: CASSPRTDYGYTF. The CDR3 bases are TGTGCCAGCAGTCCACGGACAGACTATGGCTACACCTTC.